The T cell receptor (beta chain) under discussion was sequenced for a study of spatial heterogeneity in lung cancer. Study-wide results and caveats: The counts of expanded TCRs, ubiquitous and regional, tracked ubiquitous and regional nonsynonymous mutations, respectively. Mutation counts in tumors were tracked by counts of expanded intratumoral alpha and beta TCRs. Alpha chains reached an estimated coverage of roughly 6.3% of tumor T cells, and beta chains 13% to 15%.

Between the trimmed V and J ends, which lost 1 base and 13 bases, there was a span of 14 bases. The CDR3 loop spans 13 amino acids. Each TCR cDNA molecule carried a unique molecular identifier. TCRdb re-derived calls from the 5' RACE reads in MiXCR, one entry per CDR3 protein. Among some 6,500 distinct CDR3 sequences listed, less than 9.5% were seen once. The time point denotes: sample taken at primary tumor resection. No cell sorting; template was whole RNA from tumor, lung tissue or PBMC. This clonotype was seen repeatedly, ten times or more. The antigen is undetermined. The rearrangement joins TRBV12-3 or TRBV12-4 to TRBJ1-5; D not certain. This sequence originates from a female donor with early-stage non-small cell lung cancer. Sample: lung tumor tissue, taken at surgery. The CDR3 reads CASSLDSGGKQHF. Here the CDR3 DNA reads TGTGCCAGCAGTTTAGATAGCGGCGGTAAGCAGCATTTT.